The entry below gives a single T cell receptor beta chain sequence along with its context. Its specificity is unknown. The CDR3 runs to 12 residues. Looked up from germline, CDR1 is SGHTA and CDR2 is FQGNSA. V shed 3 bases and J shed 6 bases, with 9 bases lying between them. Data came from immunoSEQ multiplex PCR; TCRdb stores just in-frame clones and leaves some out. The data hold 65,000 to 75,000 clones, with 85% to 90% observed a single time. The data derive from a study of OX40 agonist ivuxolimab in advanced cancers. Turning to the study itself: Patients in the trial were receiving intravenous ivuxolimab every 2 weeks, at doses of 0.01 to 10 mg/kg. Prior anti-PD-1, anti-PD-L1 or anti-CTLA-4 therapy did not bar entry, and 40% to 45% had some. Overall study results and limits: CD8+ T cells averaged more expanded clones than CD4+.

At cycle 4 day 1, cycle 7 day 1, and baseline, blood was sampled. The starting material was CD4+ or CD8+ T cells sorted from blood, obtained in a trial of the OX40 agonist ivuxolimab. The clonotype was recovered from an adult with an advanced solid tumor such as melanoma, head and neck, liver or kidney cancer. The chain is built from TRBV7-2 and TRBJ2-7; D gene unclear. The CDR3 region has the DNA TGTGCCAGCAGCTTCCTAGTGGGCGAGCAGTACTTC. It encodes CASSFLVGEQYF.